Following are 26 T cell receptor beta chains from one sample sequenced in a study of preoperative IRX-2 immunotherapy in early breast cancer. The method was immunoSEQ multiplex PCR; TCRdb's version includes in-frame clones alone and lacks a portion of them. This table has about 43,000 clones, about 95% appearing once. Indicated treatment: preoperative locoregional IRX-2 cytokine immunotherapy. The source was tumor tissue, collected after IRX-2 immunotherapy. The receptors come from a human donor with breast cancer.

This clone was detected only once. This sequence joins TRBV18 and TRBJ2-7; D is perhaps TRBD2 (6 bases). The CDR3 has 14 amino acids. The germline V gene encodes CDR1 KGHSH and CDR2 LQKENI. V was trimmed by 2 bases and J by 6 bases, leaving 14 bases between them. CDR3 coding DNA: TGTGCCAGCTCACCAGACAGCGGGCGACGCGAGCAGTACTTC. It translates to CASSPDSGRREQYF.

The chain joins TRBV5-1 to TRBJ2-7; D could derive from TRBD1 or TRBD2 (5 bases each). Per germline, CDR1 SGHRS and CDR2 YFSETQ. The CDR3 is made up of 16 amino acids. Between the trimmed V and J ends, which lost 4 bases and 0 bases, there was a span of 17 bases. The CDR3 here is CASSPSGTGNSYEQYF. The CDR3 region has the DNA TGCGCCAGCAGCCCGTCCGGGACGGGAAACTCCTACGAGCAGTACTTC. The full variable domain, completed using reference TRBV5-1 and TRBJ2-7, is KAGVTQTPRYLIKTRGQQVTLSCSPISGHRSVSWYQQTPGQGLQFLFEYFSETQRNKGNFPGRFSGRQFSNSRSEMNVSTLELGDSALYLCASSPSGTGNSYEQYFGPGTRLTVT.

Only one count was recorded for this clone. The genes are TRBV5-1 and TRBJ1-2; D possibly corresponds to TRBD1 (5 bases). V was clipped by 4 bases and J by 4 bases, with 23 bases between them. Germline V gene sequence: CDR1 SGHRS, CDR2 YFSETQ. CDR3 length: 17 amino acids. This CDR3 is CASSPEGPRVGSYGYTF. Written as DNA, the CDR3 is TGCGCCAGCAGCCCCGAGGGACCCAGGGTTGGTAGCTATGGCTACACCTTC.

The chain uses TRBV7-2 and TRBJ1-1; no clear D gene. CDR1 is SGHTA and CDR2 is FQGNSA in the germline V gene. V gave up 3 bases and J gave up 5 bases, with 10 bases separating them. The CDR3 length is 13 residues. The CDR3 DNA reads TGTGCCAGCAGCTTGGGAGAAGAAACTGAAGCTTTCTTT. The encoded protein is CASSLGEETEAFF.

The chain combines TRBV19 with TRBJ2-3; D is uncertain. CDR3 size: 13 residues. The ends were cut back, 6 bases at V and 3 bases at J, with 10 bases in the middle. Per germline, CDR1 LNHDA and CDR2 SQIVND (reference sequence). In DNA, the CDR3 is TGTGCCAGTAGCCCACCCGGGACAGATACGCAGTATTTT. Its protein is CASSPPGTDTQYF.

V and J are TRBV4-3 and TRBJ2-5, with D possibly being TRBD2 (5 bases). The CDR3 length is 13 residues. Germline CDR1 LGHNA, CDR2 YSLEER. With 4 bases removed from V and 5 bases from J, the gap between germline ends came to 11 bases. DNA of the CDR3: TGCGCCAGCAGCCCAGACTACCTTGAGACCCAGTACTTC. Translation gives CASSPDYLETQYF.

The genes are TRBV6-6 and TRBJ2-2, with D uncertain. The CDR3 consists of 16 residues. V lost 2 bases and J lost 2, with 12 bases in between. The germline CDR1 and CDR2 sequences are MNHNY and SVGAGI (reference sequence). The CDR3 DNA reads as TGTGCCAGCAGTTACCCTGAAGCGACAAACACCGGGGAGCTGTTTTTT. Residues: CASSYPEATNTGELFF.

The chain carries TRBV19 and TRBJ2-3; D gene unclear. The CDR3 is 14 amino acids. CDR1 and CDR2 from the germline V gene are LNHDA and SQIVND (reference sequence). Trimming shortened V by 3 bases and J by 2 bases, and 9 bases separated the two germline ends. The chain's CDR3 is CASSMERDTDTQYF. CDR3 sequence (DNA): TGTGCCAGTAGTATGGAAAGGGACACAGATACGCAGTATTTT.

V is TRBV19 and J is TRBJ1-2; no clear D. Germline V gene sequence: CDR1 LNHDA, CDR2 SQIVND (reference sequence). The CDR3 has 12 amino acids. V shed 4 bases and J shed 2 bases, with 5 bases lying between them. CDR3 amino acids: CASSKENYGYTF. The CDR3 DNA reads as TGTGCCAGTAGTAAAGAGAACTATGGCTACACCTTC.

This chain joins TRBV7-2 and TRBJ2-7; 9 positions agree with TRBD2. CDR1 and CDR2 (germline): SGHTA, FQGNSA. The CDR3 is 16 amino acids. Trimming at V came to 5 bases and at J to 2 bases, leaving 10 bases not matched to a gene. As DNA, the CDR3 is TGTGCCAGCAGCCAGAAAAGCGGGGGGCCCCCCTACGAGCAGTACTTC. Protein sequence: CASSQKSGGPPYEQYF.

The V gene is TRBV25-1, the J gene TRBJ2-1, with D perhaps matching TRBD1 or TRBD2 (5 bases each). The CDR3 contains 15 residues. V was shortened by 4 bases and J by 7 bases, with 17 bases between the two germline ends. CDR1 is MGHDK and CDR2 is SYGVNS in the germline V gene. In DNA form, the CDR3 reads TGTGCCAGCAGTGTTGGGAGCAGGGTTGCGAATGAGCAGTTCTTC. This encodes CASSVGSRVANEQFF.

V and J are TRBV5-4 and TRBJ1-2; D possibly corresponds to TRBD1 (5 bases). Trimming pared 4 bases from V and 2 bases from J, leaving 12 bases between. Looked up from germline, CDR1 is SGHNT and CDR2 is YYREEE (reference sequence). This CDR3 has 14 amino acids. CDR3 nucleotides: TGTGCCAGCAGCCCGGAGACAGAAAACTATGGCTACACCTTC. Residues: CASSPETENYGYTF.

The chain combines TRBV5-1 with TRBJ2-7, with unresolved D. The V gene lost 4 bases and the J gene lost 7 bases, with 12 bases spanning the gap. CDR1 and CDR2 from the germline V gene are SGHRS and YFSETQ. The CDR3 spans 12 residues. CDR3 protein: CASSPDAIEQYF. CDR3 DNA: TGCGCCAGCAGCCCGGACGCCATAGAGCAGTACTTC.

The chain carries TRBV6-5 and TRBJ2-5, with D hard to call. Judging by the DNA end, TRBJ2-7 fits better; the J call may be wrong. The length of the CDR3 is 13 residues. Looked up from germline, CDR1 is MNHEY and CDR2 is SVGAGI. The CDR3 coding sequence is TGTGCCAGCAGTTATAAAATCTCCTACGAGCAGTACTTC. Residues: CASSYKISYEQYF.

The J gene is TRBJ1-2, the V gene TRBV27; 9 bases map to TRBD1. With 6 bases clipped from V and 7 bases from J, the junction kept 9 bases outside the gene matches. CDR1 and CDR2 (germline): MNHEY, SMNVEV (reference sequence). The length of the CDR3 is 14 residues. The CDR3 region has the DNA TGTGCCAGCAGGACCACAGGGGGCGCCGGTGGCTACACCTTC. Translating it yields CASRTTGGAGGYTF.

The chain recombines TRBV6-1 with TRBJ1-5; D remains ambiguous. Germline V gene sequence: CDR1 MNHNS, CDR2 SASEGT. The CDR3 covers 14 residues. V gave up 2 bases and J gave up 0 bases, with 5 bases separating them. In DNA, the CDR3 is TGTGCCAGCAGTGAAAGATATAGCAATCAGCCCCAGCATTTT. Its translation is CASSERYSNQPQHF.

Here the CDR3 DNA reads TGTGCCAGCAGCCAAGGAAGGGGTTCGACCTACGAGCAGTACTTC. Translation gives CASSQGRGSTYEQYF. V and J are TRBV5-4 and TRBJ2-7; D is perhaps TRBD1 (5 bases). The CDR3 consists of 15 residues. Germline V lookup: CDR1 SGHNT, CDR2 YYREEE (reference sequence). V lost 4 bases, J lost 2 bases, and 16 bases lay in between.

This chain joins TRBV6-6 and TRBJ2-7; the match to TRBD1 covers 8 bases. Germline-derived CDR1 and CDR2 are MNHNY and SVGAGI (reference sequence). Trimming cost V 0 bases and J 4 bases; bases outside gene matches: 8. The CDR3 totals 16 residues. As DNA, the CDR3 is TGTGCCAGCAGTTACTCGGGACAGGACCCCTCATACGAGCAGTACTTC. Translation: CASSYSGQDPSYEQYF.

The chain joins TRBV4-2 to TRBJ2-1; TRBD2 is a possible D gene (5 bases). V gave up 1 base and J gave up 6 bases, with 13 bases separating them. Germline CDR1 reads LGHNA; CDR2 reads YNFKEQ. This CDR3 comprises 15 residues. CDR3 amino acids: CASSQAGSGGNEQFF. In DNA, the CDR3 is TGTGCCAGCAGCCAAGCGGGGTCCGGAGGCAATGAGCAGTTCTTC.

The rearrangement joins TRBV5-5 to TRBJ1-2, with 9 bases lining up with TRBD1. CDR1 SGHKS and CDR2 YYEKEE come from the germline V gene (reference sequence). The CDR3 is 17 residues long. Unmatched junction bases numbered 16, after V lost 3 bases and J lost 7 bases. The CDR3 DNA follows: TGTGCCAGCAGCTCAGGGGCAGGGACAGGGACCTACTCTGGCTACACCTTC. It is translated as CASSSGAGTGTYSGYTF.

The V and J genes are TRBV5-6 and TRBJ2-7; maybe TRBD1 (5 bases). Germline assignment: CDR1 SGHDT and CDR2 YYEEEE. The V end was cut by 4 bases, the J end by 6 bases, with 17 bases between. CDR3 size: 14 residues. The CDR3 coding sequence is TGTGCCAGCAGCCCGACAGCACTTGTCCGCGAGCAGTACTTC. The encoded protein is CASSPTALVREQYF. Together with reference TRBV5-6 and TRBJ2-7, the CDR3 gives the full variable domain: DAGVTQSPTHLIKTRGQQVTLRCSPKSGHDTVSWYQQALGQGPQFIFQYYEEEERQRGNFPDRFSGHQFPNYSSELNVNALLLGDSALYLCASSPTALVREQYFGPGTRLTVT.

This clone is a singleton in its sample. The rearrangement uses TRBV29-1 and TRBJ2-5, with D uncertain. The germline gives CDR1 SQVTM, CDR2 ANQGSEA. This CDR3 contains 13 residues. Trimming removed 7 bases from V and 5 bases from J, with 17 bases in between. Here the CDR3 reads CSAPRSVGETQYF. CDR3 DNA sequence: TGCAGCGCCCCCCGGTCTGTTGGGGAGACCCAGTACTTC. Drawing the rest from reference TRBV29-1 and TRBJ2-5, the complete variable domain is SAVISQKPSRDICQRGTSLTIQCQVDSQVTMMFWYRQQPGQSLTLIATANQGSEATYESGFVIDKFPISRPNLTFSTLTVSNMSPEDSSIYLCSAPRSVGETQYFGPGTRLLVL.

This chain joins TRBV5-1 and TRBJ2-7; 10 positions agree with TRBD1. The ends lost 0 bases at V and 5 bases at J; junction bases unmatched: 2. The CDR3 has 14 residues. The germline CDR1 and CDR2 sequences are SGHRS and YFSETQ. The CDR3 DNA reads as TGCGCCAGCAGCTTGGCGGGGACAGGGGACGAGCAGTACTTC. This encodes CASSLAGTGDEQYF.

The V gene is TRBV27, the J gene TRBJ2-7; D may match TRBD1 or TRBD2 (6 bases each). Germline lookup yields CDR1 MNHEY and CDR2 SMNVEV (reference sequence). Trimming stripped 7 bases from V and 5 bases from J, with 18 bases between. The CDR3 contains 14 residues. For the CDR3, the DNA is TGTGCCAGCATTTCGCTCGGGGGCGAAAACGAGCAGTACTTC. Amino acids: CASISLGGENEQYF.

The chain joins TRBV4-1 to TRBJ2-3, with D possibly TRBD2 on 5 matching bases. V lost 0 bases to trimming and J lost 4 bases, with 8 bases between them. Germline CDR1 is MGHRA and CDR2 is YSYEKL. This CDR3 has 14 amino acids. CDR3 DNA sequence: TGCGCCAGCAGCCAAGATCGCGGGTCAGATACGCAGTATTTT. Translation gives CASSQDRGSDTQYF.

The genes are TRBV4-1 and TRBJ2-7, with 7 bases aligning to TRBD2. The CDR3 runs 15 residues. Germline loops: CDR1 MGHRA, CDR2 YSYEKL. V shed 0 bases and J 6 bases; nucleotides not matched to a gene: 8. CDR3 region: CASSQDLAGGGEQYF. The CDR3, as DNA: TGCGCCAGCAGCCAAGATCTTGCAGGCGGGGGCGAGCAGTACTTC.